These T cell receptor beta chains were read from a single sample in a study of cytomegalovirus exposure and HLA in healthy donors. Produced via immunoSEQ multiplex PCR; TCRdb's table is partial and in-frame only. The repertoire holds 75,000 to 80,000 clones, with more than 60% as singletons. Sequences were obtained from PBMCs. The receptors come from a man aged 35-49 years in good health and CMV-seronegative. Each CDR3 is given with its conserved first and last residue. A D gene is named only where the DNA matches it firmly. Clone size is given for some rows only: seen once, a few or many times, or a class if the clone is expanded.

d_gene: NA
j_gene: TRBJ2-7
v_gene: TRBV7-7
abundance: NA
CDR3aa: CASSLPGQSSYEQYF
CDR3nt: TGTGCTAGCAGCTTACCCGGACAGAGCTCCTACGAGCAGTACTTC

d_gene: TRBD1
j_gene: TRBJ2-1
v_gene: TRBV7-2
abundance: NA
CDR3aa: CASSFGQGVFNEQFF
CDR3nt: TGTGCCAGCAGCTTCGGACAGGGGGTATTCAATGAGCAGTTCTTC

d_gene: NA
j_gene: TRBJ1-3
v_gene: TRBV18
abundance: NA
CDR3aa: CASSPDLSGNTIYF
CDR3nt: TGTGCCAGCTCACCGGACTTATCTGGAAACACCATATATTTT

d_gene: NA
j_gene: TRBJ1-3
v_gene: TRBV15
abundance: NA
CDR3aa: CATSSELGNTIYF
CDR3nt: TGTGCCACCAGCAGTGAGCTTGGAAACACCATATATTTT

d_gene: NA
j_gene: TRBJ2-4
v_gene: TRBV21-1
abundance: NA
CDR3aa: CASSKRERDSQYF
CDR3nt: TGTGCCAGCAGCAAAAGAGAACGAGACAGTCAGTACTTC

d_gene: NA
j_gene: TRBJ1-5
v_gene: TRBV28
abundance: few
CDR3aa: CASIPGINQPQHF
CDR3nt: TGTGCCAGCATTCCAGGGATAAATCAGCCCCAGCATTTT

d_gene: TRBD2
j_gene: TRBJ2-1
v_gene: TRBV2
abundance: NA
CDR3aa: CASTGLGVYNEQFF
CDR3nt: TGTGCCAGCACGGGACTAGGTGTCTACAATGAGCAGTTCTTC

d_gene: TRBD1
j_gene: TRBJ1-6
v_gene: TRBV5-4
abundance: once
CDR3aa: CASSQGQRSNSPLHF
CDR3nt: TGTGCCAGCAGCCAGGGACAGCGTTCTAATTCACCCCTCCACTTT

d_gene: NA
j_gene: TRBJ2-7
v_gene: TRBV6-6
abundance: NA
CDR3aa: CASSYSEGTIYEQYF
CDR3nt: TGTGCCAGCAGTTACTCGGAGGGAACAATCTACGAGCAGTACTTC

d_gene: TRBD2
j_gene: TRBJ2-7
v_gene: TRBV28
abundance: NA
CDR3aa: CASRSLASGSYEQYF
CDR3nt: TGTGCCAGCAGATCTCTCGCTAGCGGGAGCTACGAGCAGTACTTC

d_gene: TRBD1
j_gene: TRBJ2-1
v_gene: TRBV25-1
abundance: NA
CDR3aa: CASSESFGQGGDEQFF
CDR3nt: TGTGCCAGCAGTGAATCTTTTGGACAGGGCGGCGATGAGCAGTTCTTC

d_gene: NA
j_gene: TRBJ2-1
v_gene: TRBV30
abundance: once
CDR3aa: CAWKNPGGYEQFF
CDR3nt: TGTGCCTGGAAAAACCCCGGGGGTTATGAGCAGTTCTTC

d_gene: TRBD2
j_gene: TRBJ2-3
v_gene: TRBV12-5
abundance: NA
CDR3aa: CASSEREGGTDTQYF
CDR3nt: TGTGCTAGTTCAGAGCGGGAGGGGGGCACAGATACGCAGTATTTT

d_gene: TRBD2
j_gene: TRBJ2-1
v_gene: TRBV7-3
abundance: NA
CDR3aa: CASSSGSGSTNEQFF
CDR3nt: TGTGCCAGCAGCTCGGGTAGCGGGAGTACGAATGAGCAGTTCTTC

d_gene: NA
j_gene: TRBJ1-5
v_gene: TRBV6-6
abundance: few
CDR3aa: CASSYEGGFSNQPQHF
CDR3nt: TGTGCCAGCAGTTATGAGGGGGGGTTTAGCAATCAGCCCCAGCATTTT

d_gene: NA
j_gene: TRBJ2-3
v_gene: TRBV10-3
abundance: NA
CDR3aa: CAISESSSTDTQYF
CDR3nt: TGTGCCATCAGTGAGTCAAGCAGCACAGATACGCAGTATTTT

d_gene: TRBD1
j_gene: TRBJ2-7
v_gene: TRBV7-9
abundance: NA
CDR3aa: CASSLQGVYEQYF
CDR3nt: TGTGCCAGCAGCTTACAGGGGGTCTACGAGCAGTACTTC

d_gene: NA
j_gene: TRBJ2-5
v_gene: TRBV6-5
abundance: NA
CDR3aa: CASRDSAEETQYF
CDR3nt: TGTGCCAGCAGAGACAGCGCCGAAGAGACCCAGTACTTC

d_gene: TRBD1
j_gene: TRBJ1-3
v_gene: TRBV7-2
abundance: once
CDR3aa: CASSFNRGTGNTIYF
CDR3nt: TGTGCCAGCAGCTTCAACAGGGGCACTGGAAACACCATATATTTT

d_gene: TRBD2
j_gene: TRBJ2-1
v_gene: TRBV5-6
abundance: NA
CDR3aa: CASSGTSGSGKQFF
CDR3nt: TGTGCCAGCAGCGGGACTAGCGGGAGTGGTAAGCAGTTCTTC

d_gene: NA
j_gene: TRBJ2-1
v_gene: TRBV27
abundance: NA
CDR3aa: CASSSAEPNNEQFF
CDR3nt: TGTGCCAGCAGTTCGGCGGAGCCAAACAATGAGCAGTTCTTC

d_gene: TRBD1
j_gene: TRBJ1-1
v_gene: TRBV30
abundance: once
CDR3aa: CAGNRGHAFF
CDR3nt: TGTGCCGGGAACAGGGGGCACGCTTTCTTT